This entry lists 21 T cell receptor beta chains sequenced from one sample in a study of blood T cell repertoires in COVID-19. This table comes from immunoSEQ multiplex PCR, and its TCRdb copy is limited to in-frame clones, with some not included. The sample records over 140,000 clones, about 80% being singletons. The sample taken for sequencing was PBMCs or T cells enriched from blood (not recorded which). The source is a woman between 50 and 59 years old who had recovered from COVID-19.

V and J are TRBV5-1 and TRBJ2-5, with unresolved D. Trimming pared 0 bases from V and 2 bases from J, leaving 5 bases between. Looked up from germline, CDR1 is SGHRS and CDR2 is YFSETQ. The CDR3 contains 13 residues. The CDR3 reads CASSLGQQETQYF. CDR3 in DNA: TGCGCCAGCAGCTTGGGGCAGCAAGAGACCCAGTACTTC.

The CDR3 is CASSLSWQGSDQPQHF. The CDR3, as DNA: TGTGCCAGCAGTTTAAGCTGGCAGGGCTCCGATCAGCCCCAGCATTTT. This chain links TRBV28 with TRBJ1-5; a weak D match, TRBD1 (5 bases). The CDR3 has 16 amino acids. Trimming removed 2 bases at V and 5 bases at J, with 16 bases between. The germline gives CDR1 MDHEN, CDR2 SYDVKM.

V and J are TRBV9 and TRBJ2-1; no firm D call. CDR1 is SGDLS, CDR2 YYNGEE, per germline. The CDR3 runs to 12 residues. The V end lost 0 bases, the J end lost 7 bases, and 5 bases lay between the germline ends. CDR3 sequence (DNA): TGTGCCAGCAGCGTAGACTTTAATGAGCAGTTCTTC. Translated, it gives CASSVDFNEQFF.

The V call is TRBV28, the J call TRBJ1-2; D ambiguous. V lost 2 bases and J lost 3, with 13 bases in between. The CDR3 sequence is 15 residues long. CDR1 is MDHEN, CDR2 SYDVKM, per germline. Here the CDR3 DNA reads TGTGCCAGCAGTTTAGTATCCCCAAACTACTATGGCTACACCTTC. This translates into CASSLVSPNYYGYTF.

With regard to this clone: A junction end diverges from the germline sequence, so it may reflect a read error. The identical CDR3 is also encoded by other nucleotide sequences in the sample. The chain joins TRBV6-5 to TRBJ1-2; D is perhaps TRBD1 (6 bases). The CDR3 covers 14 residues. Germline loops: CDR1 MNHEY, CDR2 SVGAGI. CDR3 sequence: CASSLDSSNYGYTF. The CDR3 DNA reads as TGTGCCAGCAGCTTGGACAGTTCTAACTATGGTTACACCTTC.

The chain couples TRBV6-5 to TRBJ2-5, with a tentative D call TRBD2 (5 bases). Per germline, CDR1 MNHEY and CDR2 SVGAGI. The CDR3 contains 15 residues. V lost 0 bases to trimming and J lost 4 bases, with 12 bases between them. The CDR3 DNA reads TGTGCCAGCAGTTACTCGGACTCGTTGGGAGAGACCCAGTACTTC. It codes for CASSYSDSLGETQYF.

The rearrangement links TRBV28 to TRBJ2-5; 13 bases map to TRBD2. CDR3 size: 15 residues. Germline V lookup: CDR1 MDHEN, CDR2 SYDVKM. Trimming cost V 7 bases and J 13 bases; bases outside gene matches: 15. CDR3 in amino acids: CASNEGLAGANPPYF. The CDR3 DNA reads TGTGCCAGCAACGAAGGACTAGCGGGGGCCAATCCCCCGTACTTC. Supplemented by reference TRBV28 and TRBJ2-5, the full variable domain reads DVKVTQSSRYLVKRTGEKVFLECVQDMDHENMFWYRQDPGLGLRLIYFSYDVKMKEKGDIPEGYSVSREKKERFSLILESASTNQTSMYLCASNEGLAGANPPYFGPGTRLLVL.

The CDR3 sequence: CASSVRQGTEAFF. The CDR3 region has the DNA TGTGCCAGCAGCGTCCGACAGGGCACTGAAGCTTTCTTT. This chain links TRBV11-3 with TRBJ1-1; the match to TRBD1 covers 7 bases. With V trimmed by 5 bases and J by 4 bases, 4 bases remained unmatched. Germline V CDR1 and CDR2: SGHNT, YENEEA. The CDR3 has 13 amino acids.

V usage is TRBV29-1 and J usage is TRBJ1-2; D possibly corresponds to TRBD1 (5 bases). This CDR3 has 14 amino acids. Per germline, CDR1 SQVTM and CDR2 ANQGSEA. The V end lost 4 bases, the J end lost 0 bases, and 12 bases lay between the germline ends. In DNA form, the CDR3 reads TGCAGCGTTGGGGGAGGGACCACTAACTATGGCTACACCTTC. Translation gives CSVGGGTTNYGYTF.

This chain connects TRBV28 to TRBJ2-7; D is possibly TRBD2 (6 bases). Germline-derived CDR1 and CDR2 are MDHEN and SYDVKM. This CDR3 spans 14 amino acids. V gave up 2 bases and J gave up 0 bases, with 8 bases separating them. In DNA, the CDR3 is TGTGCCAGCAGTTTAGCGGGGAGCTCCTACGAGCAGTACTTC. Translation: CASSLAGSSYEQYF.

This clone came up once. CDR3 coding DNA: TGTGCCAGCACCAAACCTCTGCATGCAGCCTACGAGCAGTACTTC. Residues: CASTKPLHAAYEQYF. The chain is built from TRBV28 and TRBJ2-7; D ambiguous. Germline-derived CDR1 and CDR2 are MDHEN and SYDVKM. V was pared by 7 bases and J by 2 bases, with 18 bases between. There are 15 residues in the CDR3. Full variable domain (outside the CDR3, taken from reference TRBV28 and TRBJ2-7): DVKVTQSSRYLVKRTGEKVFLECVQDMDHENMFWYRQDPGLGLRLIYFSYDVKMKEKGDIPEGYSVSREKKERFSLILESASTNQTSMYLCASTKPLHAAYEQYFGPGTRLTVT.

This chain joins TRBV6-5 and TRBJ1-2, with 8 bases identical to TRBD1. Germline lookup yields CDR1 MNHEY and CDR2 SVGAGI. J was trimmed by 1 base and V by 6 bases; bases with no gene match: 7. The CDR3 sequence is 15 residues long. Here the CDR3 DNA reads TGTGCCAGCAGGGTAACAGGGGGGGATAACTATGGCTACACCTTC. As protein: CASRVTGGDNYGYTF.

In this sample, this clone turned up once. The CDR3 DNA is TGTGCCACCAGCAGAGTTCCAGGGGCATATACCGGGGAGCTGTTTTTT. This translates into CATSRVPGAYTGELFF. The rearrangement uses TRBV15 and TRBJ2-2, with D possibly TRBD1 on 6 matching bases. Trimming cost V 1 base and J 5 bases, with 14 bases left between them. Germline lookup yields CDR1 LNHNV and CDR2 YYDKDF (reference sequence). This CDR3 has 16 amino acids.

The chain links TRBV6-5 to TRBJ2-7; 8 bases are shared with TRBD1. Germline CDR1 reads MNHEY; CDR2 reads SVGAGI. The V gene end was trimmed by 8 bases and the J gene end by 0 bases; junction bases not matched to a gene: 3. The CDR3 spans 13 residues. In nucleotides, the CDR3 is TGTGCCAGCGGACAGGGAATCTCCTACGAGCAGTACTTC. Protein: CASGQGISYEQYF.

This clone occurred a few times. The rearrangement uses TRBV5-6 and TRBJ1-2; 8 bases map to TRBD1. Germline-derived CDR1 and CDR2 are SGHDT and YYEEEE. This CDR3 region has 13 residues. The V segment lost 1 base and the J segment 7 bases; nucleotides outside the gene matches: 3. CDR3 nucleotide sequence: TGTGCCAGCAGCTTGCAGGGGGCCGGTGGCTACACCTTC. It yields the protein CASSLQGAGGYTF.

The chain has TRBV19 and TRBJ1-5; tentative D call: TRBD1 (5 bases). The CDR3 extends over 16 amino acids. V lost 4 bases and J 3 bases, leaving 16 bases between the germline ends. The germline V gene encodes CDR1 LNHDA and CDR2 SQIVND (reference sequence). CDR3 DNA: TGTGCCAGTAGTAACGGGGTGGGGGGGATCAATCAGCCCCAGCATTTT. Protein product: CASSNGVGGINQPQHF.

This rearrangement joins TRBV7-3 to TRBJ2-6; 7 bases map to TRBD2. The length of the CDR3 is 18 residues. J gave up 2 bases and V 5 bases, and 12 bases lay outside the gene matches. In germline, CDR1 is SGHTA, CDR2 FQGTGA. CDR3 bases: TGTGCCAGCAGCCCCAACTTGCGCGGGAGCGCTGGGGCCAACGTCCTGACTTTC. This codes for CASSPNLRGSAGANVLTF.

The V and J genes are TRBV12-3 or TRBV12-4 and TRBJ1-2, with 9 bases that match TRBD1. The CDR3 is 12 residues long. V was pared by 6 bases and J by 11 bases, with 7 bases of the junction left unmatched. DNA of the CDR3: TGTGCCAGCAGACATGTACAGGGGGCTTACACCTTC. This encodes CASRHVQGAYTF.

V and J are TRBV12-3 or TRBV12-4 and TRBJ1-1; 8 positions match TRBD1. The V gene end was trimmed by 5 bases and the J gene end by 6 bases; junction bases not matched to a gene: 2. The CDR3 consists of 12 residues. The CDR3 DNA is TGTGCCAGCAGTCAGGGGGCCCCTGAAGCTTTCTTT. Its translation is CASSQGAPEAFF.

The V and J genes are TRBV2 and TRBJ2-7; D possibly corresponds to TRBD2 (7 bases). The germline V gene encodes CDR1 SNHLY and CDR2 FYNNEI. Trimming pared 2 bases from V and 6 bases from J, leaving 23 bases between. The length of the CDR3 is 17 residues. CDR3 amino acids: CASSERGASGDPTEQYF. The CDR3, as DNA: TGTGCCAGCAGTGAAAGGGGGGCTAGCGGAGACCCGACCGAGCAGTACTTC.

The V call is TRBV5-1, the J call TRBJ1-2, with unresolved D. V was pared by 0 bases and J by 2 bases, with 11 bases between. CDR1 is SGHRS, CDR2 YFSETQ, per germline. This CDR3 has 15 residues. The CDR3 region has the DNA TGCGCCAGCAGCTTGGAGCCGGGAGCAAACTATGGCTACACCTTC. Its translation is CASSLEPGANYGYTF.